This T cell receptor (beta chain) was sequenced for a study of T cells in Graves' hyperthyroidism and ophthalmopathy. Study outcomes and limitations: Most expanded thyroid clonotypes above 0.001 also appeared in blood.

The sample holds many counts of this clonotype. The antigen is unknown. There were TCR beta CDR3 regions amplified from RNA transcripts. First-round RT-PCR of the TCR CDR3 relied on the HTBI primer set. TCRdb called the multiplex PCR reads again in MiXCR, with one record for every CDR3 protein. Altogether tens of thousands of distinct CDR3 sequences are present, approximately 53% being singletons, with the ten largest covering approximately 3.4%. The TCR was taken from a woman aged 55-70 years with Graves' ophthalmopathy. Sequenced material: blood.

CDR3 amino acids: CASSPTTGAYEQYF. The CDR3 DNA reads TGTGCCAGCAGTCCAACGACAGGCGCCTACGAGCAGTACTTC. The V call is TRBV12-3 or TRBV12-4, the J call TRBJ2-7, with D possibly being TRBD1 (6 bases). Trimming took 5 bases from V and 2 from J, leaving 13 bases between them. CDR3 length equals 14 residues.